This TCR beta chain was sequenced in a study of graft-versus-host responses after intestinal transplantation (dated by TCRdb to 2020 to 2023). With regard to the full study: The transplants that recipients received were multivisceral, liver-intestinal, or isolated intestinal. After intestinal transplantation, graft-versus-host and host-versus-graft alloreactive T cell clones were followed in the graft, circulation and bone marrow using bulk TCR-beta CDR3 sequencing. The cohort enrolled 20 to 30 intestinal transplant recipients including one retransplant, and 3 patients lacking pretransplant specimens were excluded. Donor T cell macrochimerism was defined as a peak of at least 4% donor T cells among recipient peripheral blood mononuclear cells. Rather than going through the commercial service, samples from a few later patients were sequenced in-house on an Illumina MiSeq and processed with MiXCR. Alloreactive clones were identified by sequencing pre-transplant mixed lymphocyte reaction products and comparing these products with unstimulated pre-transplant donor and recipient T cells. Anti-thymocyte globulin induction was given to all recipients, followed by maintenance tacrolimus and steroids for approximately three years. General findings and caveats noted by the study authors: Early after transplant, peak levels of circulating GvH clones were associated with declines in HvG clones. Conclusions were limited by the relatively low number and heterogeneity of intestinal transplant patients. In patients with donor T cell macrochimerism, the allografts had high GvH to HvG T cell clonal ratios. GvH clones were detected in recipient bone marrow, and some appeared earlier in ileal mucosa or blood, consistent with an intestinal mucosal origin.

The library relied on the immunoSEQ multiplex PCR assay. For most patients, genomic DNA was isolated using the Qiagen DNeasy Blood and Tissue Kit and was shipped frozen to Adaptive Biotechnologies for TCR sequencing. Adaptive Biotechnologies carried out high-throughput TCR-beta CDR3 sequencing of genomic DNA for most patients. In the original analysis: TCR sequencing data were retrieved from Adaptive's ImmunoSEQ software for 15 to 20 patients, whereas a few other patients were processed with MiXCR and VDJtools. To correct CD4 versus CD8 sorting errors, any sequence found in both subsets at a frequency ratio below 5:1 was removed. CDR3 nucleotide sequences shared by donor and recipient were removed because the origin of these sequences could not be assigned. Alloreactive clones required at least 2-fold expansion over unstimulated cells and minimum CFSE-low frequency of 0.002% (template counts) or 0.001% (read counts). Mappable clones were those detected in sequenced pre-transplant spleen, lymph node, or MLR CFSE-low populations of the donor or recipient. Cumulative frequency of alloreactive clones was calculated as a percentage of all sequences weighted by copy number. The clones in this table, taken by TCRdb from immuneACCESS, are in-frame only. Not every clone is retained; where verified, under half of the shortfall comes from an unresolved V gene, and the cause of the rest is unknown. The V and J calls and clone size were taken over from that table, and D and trimming were inferred from the DNA. Recorded for this sample are tens of thousands of clones; approximately 95% of them occurred a single time. The ten largest account for around 0.49% of the sample.

CDR1 and CDR2, looked up from the germline V gene, are SGHTS and YDEGEE. V sheds 7 bases and J sheds 6 bases, leaving 14 bases between their ends. The CDR3, cysteine through phenylalanine, is 12 amino acids long. The retained sequence is limited to the CDR3, 36 bases, with the frame set at the first base. Read against the paper, the sample's time point label means: cells obtained before transplantation from donor or recipient. CD3+CD4+ and CD3+CD8+ populations were FACS-sorted from unstimulated pre-transplant donor and recipient cells taken from spleen or lymph nodes. Details on this clone: Which antigen it targets is not known. Qualities for individual bases were not recorded, and no much larger clone is one base off.

This sequence was found in a human donor who received an intestinal transplant. This chain is built from TRBV5-8 and TRBJ2-7; the D gene is perhaps TRBD2, from 5 matching bases. Material: unstimulated CD8+ T cells sorted from spleen or lymph node cells, obtained before intestinal transplant. Here is the DNA: TGTGCCAGCCGAGCTCCACGGGGCGAGCAGTACTTC. It encodes CASRAPRGEQYF.